This T cell receptor beta chain comes out of a study of CD8+ T cells in alopecia areata. The treatment is: oral pan-JAK inhibitor, 5-10 mg twice daily. Investigators isolated RNA and reverse transcribed it into cDNA to act as the sequencing template. Measured with immunoSEQ multiplex PCR; TCRdb has only the in-frame clones, and not every one. Here the sample spans more than 150,000 clones, roughly three fifths being singletons. The length of the CDR3 is 17 residues. CDR1 and CDR2 (germline): MGHDK, SYGVNS. The V gene end was trimmed by 6 bases and the J gene end by 2 bases; junction bases not matched to a gene: 5.

This chain links TRBV25-1 with TRBJ2-3, with TRBD2 identical over 16 bases. Sequenced material: CD4+ T cells sorted from blood, taken at week 4, from a patient treated with tofacitinib. This clonotype originated in a human donor with alopecia areata. In DNA, the CDR3 is TGTGCCAGCAGCCGCGGGACTAGCGGGGGGGTCACAGATACGCAGTATTTT. Translating it yields CASSRGTSGGVTDTQYF.